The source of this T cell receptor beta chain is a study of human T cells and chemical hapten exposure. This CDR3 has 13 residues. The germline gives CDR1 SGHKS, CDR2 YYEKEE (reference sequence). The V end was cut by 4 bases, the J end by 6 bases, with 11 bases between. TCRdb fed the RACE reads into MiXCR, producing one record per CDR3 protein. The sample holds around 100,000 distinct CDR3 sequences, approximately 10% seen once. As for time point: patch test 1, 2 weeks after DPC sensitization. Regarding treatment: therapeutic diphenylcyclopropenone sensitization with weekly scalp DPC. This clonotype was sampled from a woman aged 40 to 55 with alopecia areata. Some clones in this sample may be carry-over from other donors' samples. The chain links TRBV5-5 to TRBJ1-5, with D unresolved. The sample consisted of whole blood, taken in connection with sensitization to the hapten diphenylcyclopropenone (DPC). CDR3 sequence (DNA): TGTGCCAGCAGCATCGAAGGATCTCAGCCCCAGCATTTT. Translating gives CASSIEGSQPQHF.